A selection of T cell receptor beta chains follows, all from one sample in a study of T cell responses to AZD1222 COVID-19 vaccine. Produced via immunoSEQ multiplex PCR; TCRdb's table is partial and in-frame only. The sample lists roughly 120,000 clones, about 90% occurring once. Source: peripheral blood, taken on day 0 of AZD1222 vaccination. All receptors come from an adult in good health. The CDR3 runs from the conserved cysteine through the conserved F or W. The D gene is left open where the match is weak. Not every row has a clone size; where given, it reads once, few, many or a size class.

v_gene,abundance,j_gene,d_gene,CDR3aa,CDR3nt
TRBV5-8,-,TRBJ1-5,-,CASSLGQLSNQPQHF,TGTGCCAGCAGCTTGGGGCAGCTTAGCAATCAGCCCCAGCATTTT
TRBV7-8,-,TRBJ2-4,-,CASSSSPGPSGNIQYF,TGTGCCAGCAGCTCCTCCCCGGGCCCATCTGGAAACATTCAGTACTTC
TRBV6-5,-,TRBJ1-6,-,CASSYKGSNSPLHF,TGTGCCAGCAGTTACAAGGGTAGTAATTCACCCCTCCACTTT
TRBV18,-,TRBJ1-4,-,CASSPLMASRGDEKLFF,TGTGCCAGCTCACCACTAATGGCCTCCCGAGGGGATGAAAAACTGTTTTTT
TRBV13,-,TRBJ1-2,-,CASSFRTSNYGYTF,TGTGCCAGCAGCTTTCGGACAAGTAACTATGGCTACACCTTC
TRBV7-9,-,TRBJ2-3,-,CASSNDRGGTQYF,TGTGCCAGCAGCAACGACCGAGGGGGTACGCAGTATTTT
TRBV15,-,TRBJ2-7,TRBD1,CATSSGTGTSYEQYF,TGTGCCACCAGCTCAGGGACAGGGACTTCCTACGAGCAGTACTTC
TRBV6-5,-,TRBJ2-7,TRBD2,CASSYSISGSGYEQYF,TGTGCCAGCAGTTACTCGATTAGCGGGAGTGGCTACGAGCAGTACTTC
TRBV6-5,-,TRBJ1-5,-,CATSPNRAANQPQHF,TGTGCCACCTCCCCCAACAGGGCCGCCAATCAGCCCCAGCATTTT
TRBV15,-,TRBJ1-5,TRBD1,CATSRDKGGVQPQHF,TGTGCCACCAGCAGAGATAAAGGGGGCGTTCAGCCCCAGCATTTT
TRBV5-1,many,TRBJ2-7,-,CASSPWTDSYEQYF,TGCGCCAGCAGCCCTTGGACAGACTCCTACGAGCAGTACTTC
TRBV7-2,-,TRBJ1-1,-,CASSLSPTLNTEAFF,TGTGCCAGCAGCTTATCTCCGACCTTGAACACTGAAGCTTTCTTT
TRBV29-1,few,TRBJ2-7,-,CSVYGQSYEQYF,TGCAGCGTTTATGGACAGTCCTACGAGCAGTACTTC
TRBV30,-,TRBJ1-2,-,CAWSVGLPGDYGYTF,TGTGCCTGGAGTGTGGGACTCCCAGGAGACTATGGCTACACCTTC
TRBV7-2,-,TRBJ2-1,-,CASSPSEPEQFF,TGTGCCAGCAGCCCGTCTGAGCCGGAGCAGTTCTTC
TRBV5-1,-,TRBJ2-3,-,CASSLWSGEADTQYF,TGCGCCAGCAGCTTGTGGTCCGGGGAGGCAGATACGCAGTATTTT
TRBV5-1,once,TRBJ1-6,TRBD1,CASSLAGQPNSPLHF,TGCGCCAGCAGCTTGGCGGGACAGCCGAATTCACCCCTCCACTTT
TRBV5-6,few,TRBJ1-5,-,CASSRPGSNQPQHF,TGTGCCAGCAGCCGGCCAGGGAGCAATCAGCCCCAGCATTTT
TRBV27,-,TRBJ1-2,-,CASSFGEGAGGYGYTF,TGTGCCAGCAGTTTTGGGGAGGGAGCCGGCGGCTATGGCTACACCTTC
TRBV30,-,TRBJ2-7,-,CAWSLRGYEQYF,TGTGCCTGGAGCCTCAGGGGCTACGAGCAGTACTTC
TRBV10-3,-,TRBJ2-5,-,CAISVGGGGETQYF,TGTGCCATCAGTGTGGGCGGGGGCGGAGAGACCCAGTACTTC
TRBV11-2,-,TRBJ1-3,-,CASSRGHGGNTIYF,TGTGCCAGCAGCCGGGGCCACGGGGGAAACACCATATATTTT
TRBV10-2,-,TRBJ1-2,-,CASSSRTDYGYTF,TGCGCCAGCAGTAGTAGGACAGACTATGGCTACACCTTC
TRBV28,-,TRBJ2-7,-,CASSFGKTVREQYF,TGTGCCAGCAGTTTTGGGAAGACAGTCCGCGAGCAGTACTTC
TRBV19,-,TRBJ2-1,TRBD1,CASTQGVWDNEQFF,TGTGCCAGTACCCAGGGGGTTTGGGACAATGAGCAGTTCTTC
TRBV28,-,TRBJ1-5,-,CASSQITPGRYQPQHF,TGTGCCAGCAGTCAAATCACCCCCGGACGCTATCAGCCCCAGCATTTT
TRBV28,-,TRBJ2-5,-,CASSSGRKLETQYF,TGTGCCAGCAGTTCGGGACGGAAATTGGAGACCCAGTACTTC
TRBV5-4,-,TRBJ1-6,TRBD1,CASSTGTGDNSPLHF,TGTGCCAGCAGCACCGGGACAGGGGATAATTCACCCCTCCACTTT
TRBV18,few,TRBJ1-1,TRBD1,CASSGGQGRNTEAFF,TGTGCCAGCTCAGGCGGACAGGGCCGTAACACTGAAGCTTTCTTT
TRBV20-1,-,TRBJ2-1,-,CSASRPGTVYNEQFF,TGCAGTGCTAGTCGTCCCGGGACCGTTTACAATGAGCAGTTCTTC
TRBV18,-,TRBJ2-6,-,CASKSSSGANVLTF,TGTGCCTCCAAGTCTTCCTCTGGGGCCAACGTCCTGACTTTC
TRBV7-9,once,TRBJ2-3,TRBD2,CASSLPTLAREASDTQYF,TGTGCCAGCAGCCTCCCGACTTTGGCGCGGGAGGCCTCAGATACGCAGTATTTT
TRBV11-2,-,TRBJ1-2,TRBD1,CASSLSQGEGYTF,TGTGCCAGCAGCTTATCCCAGGGGGAGGGCTACACCTTC